The T cell receptor beta chain described here comes from a study of regulatory and conventional T cells in RAG deficiency. The repertoire was sequenced with immunoSEQ multiplex PCR; TCRdb's copy has only in-frame clones and lacks some. The table has under 45,000 clones, 76% seen once. The CDR3 sequence is 13 residues long. V lost 6 bases and J lost 6, with 14 bases in between. The germline CDR1 and CDR2 sequences are GTSNPN and SVGIG (reference sequence). The sorted conventional CD4+ T cells were CD25-low and CD127-high, with genomic DNA sequenced. This sample was shared with a second study, whose subject was regulatory T cells. From that study: Amplification used 52 TRBV primers and 13 TRBJ primers.

This clonotype was obtained from a human donor in good health. The genes are TRBV30 and TRBJ1-4; tentative D call: TRBD1 (5 bases). The specimen sequenced was CD4+ effector T cells sorted from blood. CDR3 loop: CACAQGSYEKLFF. DNA of the CDR3: TGTGCCTGTGCCCAGGGAAGCTATGAAAAACTGTTTTTT.